The source of this T cell receptor (beta chain) is a study of response to subunit inactivated influenza vaccine. TCRdb independently ran MiXCR on the RT-PCR reads; one entry per CDR3 protein. Of about 830,000 distinct CDR3 sequences listed, less than 20% are singletons. This clonotype was recorded a few times. Trimming took 3 bases from V and 9 from J, leaving 12 bases between them. CDR3 length equals 14 residues. Germline V gives CDR1 SGHVS, CDR2 FQNEAQ. This rearrangement joins TRBV7-8 to TRBJ1-6; no clear D gene. The sequence was collected from a man in his fifties or sixties who received an inactivated influenza vaccine. The material sequenced was PBMCs from blood, taken less than 6 days after vaccination. CDR3 residues: CASSFLASGSPLHF. The DNA for the CDR3 is TGTGCCAGCAGCTTCTTGGCTAGTGGTTCACCCCTCCACTTT.